The clone carrying this TCR beta chain occurred once. Its antigen remains unknown. These data originate in a study of regulatory and conventional T cells in RAG deficiency. General study points: Other subsets showed around 10-fold reductions, but Treg unique TCR beta sequences fell 95 to 100-fold in these patients.

TCRdb keeps only in-frame clones here, not all; method: immunoSEQ multiplex PCR. The table has about 29,000 clones, about 95% seen once; the top ten hold around 0.2%. Blood CD4+ CD25-low CD127-high conventional T cells supplied the genomic DNA template. The CDR3 length is 17 residues. Trimming removed 7 bases from V and 0 bases from J, with 21 bases in between. Germline V gene data show CDR1 as LNHDA and CDR2 as SQIVND (reference sequence). These same records also appear under a second study, on regulatory T cells. That report notes: The primer mix had 52 TRBV and 13 TRBJ primers.

The source material was CD25- CD4+ T cells sorted from blood. This TCR was recovered from a human donor in good health. The chain carries TRBV19 and TRBJ1-1; D possibly corresponds to TRBD1 (5 bases). CDR3: CASIDPGRGGMNTEAFF. DNA of the CDR3: TGTGCCAGTATTGATCCGGGACGGGGGGGTATGAACACTGAAGCTTTCTTT.